The clone carrying this TCR beta chain turned up a few times. Its antigen remains unknown. The PCR ran on 60 Vbeta and 13 Jbeta primers. Assay used: immunoSEQ multiplex PCR; TCRdb lists only in-frame clones, some missing. This sample carries some 150,000 clones, around 66% of them seen once, and the ten largest clones take under 3%. This entry comes from a study of cytomegalovirus exposure and HLA in healthy donors. Notes on the study in general: Fewer N-insertions than the roughly 700-donor mean were reportedly shown by an Asian-associated ancestry cluster in a later analysis. The study dropped some indistinguishable V segments, TRBV6-2 and TRBV6-3 among them.

The germline gives CDR1 SGHDT, CDR2 YYEEEE. The CDR3 has 15 residues. The receptor was isolated from a woman under 40 in good health and CMV-seropositive. The rearrangement links TRBV5-6 to TRBJ2-5, with a weak D call TRBD1 (6 bases). The DNA end lines up better with TRBJ2-7; the J call may be wrong. Input material: PBMCs. CDR3 sequence: CASSFLKDRTYEQYF. CDR3 in DNA: TGTGCCAGCAGCTTCCTGAAGGACAGAACCTACGAGCAGTACTTC.